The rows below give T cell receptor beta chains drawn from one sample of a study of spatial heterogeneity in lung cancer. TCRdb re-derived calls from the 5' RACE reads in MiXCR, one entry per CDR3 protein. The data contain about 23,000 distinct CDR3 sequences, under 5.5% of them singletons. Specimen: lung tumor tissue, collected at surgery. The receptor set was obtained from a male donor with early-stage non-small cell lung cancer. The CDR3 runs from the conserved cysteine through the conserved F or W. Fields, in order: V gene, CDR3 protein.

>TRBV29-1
CSALNRAGANVLTF
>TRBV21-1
CASSGGTSGGGGTDTQYF
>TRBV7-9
CASSSQAGGSAYEQYF
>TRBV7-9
CASSPGTSELLGTQYF
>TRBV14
CASSRTAPSYEQYF
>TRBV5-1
CASSLFFNEQFF
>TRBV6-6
CASSYSLSGSTDTQYF
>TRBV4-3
CASSQGQKQETQYF
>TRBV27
CASSLSPPRINEKLFF
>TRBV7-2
CASNQGAGGHTDTQYF
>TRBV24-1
CATSDSGTGVQVEFF
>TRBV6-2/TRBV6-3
CASSYRDRGGHEQYF
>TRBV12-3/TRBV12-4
CASSPNTGELFF
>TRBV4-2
CASRQPGQQTNYGYTF
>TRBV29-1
CSVWDRQGVAGEFKQYF
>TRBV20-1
CSARGVSYNSPLHF
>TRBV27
CASSSPGQRNGYTF
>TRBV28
CASSPTTGSTGELFF
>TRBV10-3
CAISEFTGARGGNEQFF
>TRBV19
CASTLDRGHTEAFF
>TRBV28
CASSFFGIQPQHF
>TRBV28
CASSPPWEGPRGYTF